The source of this T cell receptor beta chain is a study of identical twins. Study-wide results and caveats: Memory repertoires lacked the insertion deficit that abundant cord blood beta clonotypes showed.

cDNA carried unique molecular identifiers, and a universal primer site was added by template switching. TCRdb analysed the 5' RACE reads with MiXCR anew, one entry per CDR3 protein. The sample has around 490,000 distinct CDR3 sequences, about 22% seen once. This clonotype was counted only a few times. Its antigen is unknown. These data also formed part of another study, on yellow fever vaccine responses in identical twins.

The sample taken for sequencing was CD4+ T cells sorted from blood. This TCR came from a woman between 18 and 29 years old in good health.

The CDR3 is CASSPRVYEQYF. The CDR3 region has the DNA TGTGCCAGCAGCCCCCGGGTCTACGAGCAGTACTTC. The rearrangement joins TRBV7-2 to TRBJ2-7; no firm D call. The V gene's germline CDR1 is SGHTA and CDR2 FQGNSA. The CDR3 spans 12 residues. Between the trimmed V and J ends, which lost 5 bases and 3 bases, there was a span of 8 bases.